A single sample is the source of the 16 T cell receptor beta chains below, sequenced in a study of blood T cell repertoires in COVID-19. The method was immunoSEQ multiplex PCR; TCRdb's version includes in-frame clones alone and lacks a portion of them. The sample yields 350,000 to 450,000 clones, about 85% seen once. The source material was peripheral blood. The origin of the receptors is a woman aged 18 to 35 with acute or convalescent COVID-19.

The J gene is TRBJ2-2, the V gene TRBV4-1; no clear D. In germline, CDR1 is MGHRA, CDR2 YSYEKL. V was clipped by 1 base and J by 8 bases, with 8 bases between them. The CDR3 runs to 13 residues. This CDR3 is CASSQAAIGELFF. CDR3 DNA: TGCGCCAGCAGCCAAGCAGCGATTGGGGAGCTGTTTTTT.

J is TRBJ1-4 and V is TRBV19; possibly TRBD1 for D (5 bases). The V and J ends lost 5 bases and 1 base respectively, with 14 bases between them. Germline V CDR1 and CDR2: LNHDA, SQIVND (reference sequence). This CDR3 is 16 amino acids long. In DNA form, the CDR3 reads TGTGCCAGTAGTTCCCGGTCGGGGGAAACTAATGAAAAACTGTTTTTT. This sequence encodes CASSSRSGETNEKLFF.

The rearrangement joins TRBV7-9 to TRBJ2-1; D is possibly TRBD2 (6 bases). Trimming removed 1 base at V and 5 bases at J, with 9 bases between. Looked up from germline, CDR1 is SEHNR and CDR2 is FQNEAQ (reference sequence). CDR3 length: 14 residues. The CDR3 nucleotides are TGTGCCAGCAGCTTAGTTAGCGGAAACAATGAGCAGTTCTTC. Its translation: CASSLVSGNNEQFF. The full variable domain, in which reference TRBV7-9 and TRBJ2-1 provide the parts outside the CDR3, is DTGVSQNPRHKITKRGQNVTFRCDPISEHNRLYWYRQTLGQGPEFLTYFQNEAQLEKSRLLSDRFSAERPKGSFSTLEIQRTEQGDSAMYLCASSLVSGNNEQFFGPGTRLTVL.

This clone was picked up a small number of times. The chain uses TRBV19 and TRBJ1-2; 8 positions agree with TRBD1. The trim removed 4 bases at V and 11 bases at J, leaving 15 bases unmatched. The CDR3 runs 15 residues. CDR1 and CDR2 (germline): LNHDA, SQIVND (reference sequence). DNA of the CDR3: TGTGCCAGTAGTACGCGCTCCGGACAGGGTTTTAAATACACCTTC. Translation gives CASSTRSGQGFKYTF.

This clone appeared a few times. The V and J genes are TRBV21-1 and TRBJ2-5; TRBD2 is the table's D call and was not checked against the DNA. TRBV21-1 is an annotated pseudogene. This CDR3 region has 17 residues. This CDR3 is CASSIPLAGGQKETQYF. The DNA of the CDR3 is TGTGCCAGCAGCATACCACTGGCGGGGGGGCAGAAAGAGACCCAGTACTTC.

The chain links TRBV5-6 to TRBJ2-1, with D tentatively TRBD2 (5 bases). This CDR3 comprises 15 residues. Germline loops: CDR1 SGHDT, CDR2 YYEEEE. V was pared by 4 bases and J by 1 base, with 12 bases between. CDR3 sequence reads: CASSPLGSSYNEQFF. The CDR3 nucleotides are TGTGCCAGCAGCCCTCTGGGGAGTTCCTACAATGAGCAGTTCTTC.

The chain carries TRBV5-1 and TRBJ2-5; perhaps TRBD1 as D (6 bases). CDR1 is SGHRS, CDR2 YFSETQ, per germline. The CDR3 contains 16 residues. Trimming took off 5 bases at V and 4 bases at J, with 21 bases between the two ends. CDR3 in amino acids: CASSSNQGFTGETQYF. CDR3 nucleotide sequence: TGCGCCAGCAGTAGTAATCAGGGGTTTACAGGAGAGACCCAGTACTTC.

The chain couples TRBV18 to TRBJ1-1; TRBD1 matches 11 bases. There are 17 residues in the CDR3. V lost 3 bases to trimming and J lost 1 base; unmatched junction nucleotides: 7. Germline CDR1 reads KGHSH; CDR2 reads LQKENI. In DNA form, the CDR3 reads TGTGCCAGCTCACCCGGACAGGGGGCGGCGGAGAACACTGAAGCTTTCTTT. This sequence encodes CASSPGQGAAENTEAFF. The variable domain in full, with the rest retrieved from reference TRBV18 and TRBJ1-1, is NAGVMQNPRHLVRRRGQEARLRCSPMKGHSHVYWYRQLPEEGLKFMVYLQKENIIDESGMPKERFSAEFPKEGPSILRIQQVVRGDSAAYFCASSPGQGAAENTEAFFGQGTRLTVV.

The rearrangement joins TRBV7-8 to TRBJ1-1; perhaps TRBD1 as D (6 bases). Germline CDR1 reads SGHVS; CDR2 reads FQNEAQ. The CDR3 extends over 15 amino acids. Trimming removed 2 bases from V and 3 bases from J, with 13 bases in between. Here the CDR3 reads CASSLKYGGHTEAFF. The CDR3 DNA is TGTGCCAGCAGCTTAAAGTACGGGGGGCACACTGAAGCTTTCTTT.

CDR3 sequence (DNA): TGTGCCAGCAGCGTTAGCGGGGCGGGCTACGAGCAGTACTTC. Protein: CASSVSGAGYEQYF. The chain is built from TRBV9 and TRBJ2-7; 8 nucleotides align to TRBD2. Germline loops: CDR1 SGDLS, CDR2 YYNGEE. With V trimmed by 2 bases and J by 3 bases, 4 bases remained unmatched. CDR3 length equals 14 residues.

The chain uses TRBV4-1 and TRBJ1-2; D possibly corresponds to TRBD1 (6 bases). CDR1 is MGHRA and CDR2 is YSYEKL in the germline V gene. V gave up 0 bases and J gave up 4 bases, with 12 bases separating them. The CDR3 is 15 amino acids. The CDR3 is CASSQDRTDPYGYTF. The CDR3 coding sequence is TGCGCCAGCAGCCAAGATAGGACAGACCCCTATGGCTACACCTTC.

The chain recombines TRBV19 with TRBJ2-1, with D maybe TRBD2 (5 bases). CDR3 length: 14 amino acids. Deletions cut 8 bases from V and 5 bases from J, with 16 bases between. Per the germline V gene, CDR1 is LNHDA and CDR2 is SQIVND (reference sequence). As DNA, the CDR3 is TGTGCCAGTCAGCGGACGGGGTCCAACAATGAGCAGTTCTTC. It translates to CASQRTGSNNEQFF.

V gene TRBV11-1 combines with J gene TRBJ2-5; D is unresolved. Germline V lookup: CDR1 SGHAT, CDR2 FQDESV (reference sequence). This CDR3 has 14 amino acids. V lost 1 base and J 0 bases, leaving 6 bases between the germline ends. CDR3 nucleotide sequence: TGTGCCAGCAGCTTAGTCCGTGACCAAGAGACCCAGTACTTC. Protein: CASSLVRDQETQYF.

The V gene is TRBV7-3, the J gene TRBJ1-1; 10 nucleotides align to TRBD1. CDR1 is SGHTA, CDR2 FQGTGA, per germline. Unmatched junction bases numbered 5, after V lost 5 bases and J lost 2 bases. There are 15 residues in the CDR3. The CDR3 is CASSPGTGVNTEAFF. The CDR3 DNA reads as TGTGCCAGCAGCCCAGGGACAGGGGTTAACACTGAAGCTTTCTTT.

The chain uses TRBV5-1 and TRBJ1-5, with a possible D match to TRBD1 (5 bases). The V gene lost 4 bases and the J gene lost 5 bases, with 16 bases spanning the gap. The CDR3 contains 15 residues. Germline loops: CDR1 SGHRS, CDR2 YFSETQ. The CDR3 loop reads CASSAGPWGDQPQHF. Here the CDR3 DNA reads TGCGCCAGCAGCGCGGGCCCCTGGGGGGATCAGCCCCAGCATTTT.

J is TRBJ1-1 and V is TRBV28, with 8 positions matching TRBD1. The CDR3 runs 15 residues. Looked up from germline, CDR1 is MDHEN and CDR2 is SYDVKM. Losses at the gene ends were 2 bases for V and 4 bases for J; bases not matched to a gene: 6. The CDR3 DNA is TGTGCCAGCAGTTTAGCAGGGGGCGAAAGCACTGAAGCTTTCTTT. Translating it yields CASSLAGGESTEAFF.